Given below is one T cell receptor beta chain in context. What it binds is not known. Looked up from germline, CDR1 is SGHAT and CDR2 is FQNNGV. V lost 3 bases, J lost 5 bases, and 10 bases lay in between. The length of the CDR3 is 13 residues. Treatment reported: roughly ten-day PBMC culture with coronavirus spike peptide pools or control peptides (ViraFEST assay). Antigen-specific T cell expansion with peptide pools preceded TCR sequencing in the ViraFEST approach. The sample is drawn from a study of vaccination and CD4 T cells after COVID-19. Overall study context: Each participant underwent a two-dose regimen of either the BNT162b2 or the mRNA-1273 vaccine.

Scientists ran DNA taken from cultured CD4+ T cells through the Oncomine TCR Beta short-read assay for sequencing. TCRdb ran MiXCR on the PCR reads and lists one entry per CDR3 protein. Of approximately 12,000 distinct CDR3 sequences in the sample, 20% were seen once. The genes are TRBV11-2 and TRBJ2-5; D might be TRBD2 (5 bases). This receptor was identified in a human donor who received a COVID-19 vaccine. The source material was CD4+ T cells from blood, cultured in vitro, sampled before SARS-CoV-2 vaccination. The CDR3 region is CASSFTWRETQYF. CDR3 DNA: TGTGCCAGCAGCTTTACATGGAGGGAGACCCAGTACTTC.